This T cell receptor (beta chain) was identified in a study of control samples from healthy donors and cancer patients (dated by TCRdb to about 2020). Concerning this clone itself: Its specific antigen is unknown. Per-nucleotide qualities are absent, and no much larger clonotype sits a single base away.

The method behind the library was the immunoSEQ multiplex PCR assay. Drawn from immuneACCESS, this table holds only the in-frame rearrangements with V and J called that TCRdb kept. Clones are partly lost; checked studies trace under half to an unresolved V gene and leave the rest unexplained. Within this sample are 130,000 or so clones, with under 95% of them counted one time only. The ten largest clones represent 10% to 15% of the sample. V loses 0 bases of germline sequence and J loses 7 bases, and the interval between the two ends is 10 bases. The CDR3 runs 14 amino acids, cysteine and phenylalanine included. CDR3 DNA is the only sequence kept; it has 42 bases, read in frame from the first base. The germline V gene (reference sequence) specifies LGHDT as CDR1 and YNNKEL as CDR2.

This sequence was found in a man aged 40-49 years in good health. The sequenced sample was blood. The chain is made from TRBV3-1 (or the pseudogene TRBV3-2) and TRBJ2-4; a tentative D call is TRBD1 (5 bases match). The nucleotide sequence is TGTGCCAGCAGCCAAGAAGGGGCATCGAACATTCAGTACTTC. This gives the protein CASSQEGASNIQYF.